This T cell receptor beta chain was retrieved from a study of blood T cells in healthy people across ages. This clonotype was seen ten or more times. V lost 5 bases to trimming and J lost 5 bases, with 21 bases between them. This CDR3 is 16 amino acids long. CDR1 and CDR2 from the germline V gene are SGHTA and FQGTGA. Primers used in a second PCR of about 6 to 11 cycles were a sample-barcoded 5' primer and a J-beta primer mix. MiXCR, run by TCRdb on the 5' RACE reads, gives a single entry per CDR3 protein. The sample carries approximately 960,000 distinct CDR3 sequences, roughly 28% recorded once. These data also featured in a second study, about T cells of mothers and their children.

The receptor was derived from a woman between 35 and 50 years old in good health. Sequenced material: blood. This chain links TRBV7-3 with TRBJ2-5, with D perhaps matching TRBD1 (6 bases). The CDR3 here is CASSPDYTGMVETQYF. The DNA for the CDR3 is TGTGCCAGCAGCCCCGACTACACAGGGATGGTGGAGACCCAGTACTTC.